This TCR beta chain was retrieved from a study of T cells expressing NK-cell markers. Overall study: Each TCR beta repertoire originated in sorted T cells that were CD3+CD56+NKG2C+, CD3+CD56+NKG2C- or CD3+CD56-NKG2C+.

Study results and limitations: NKG2C+ dominant clonotypes from 5 to 7 donors made up roughly 1.0-7.0% of CD8+ T cells.

Germline V gene data show CDR1 as SGHRS and CDR2 as YFSETQ. The CDR3 is 13 residues long. TCRdb derives one entry per CDR3 protein from the 5' RACE reads, leaving out DNA. The sample table includes 150,000 to 160,000 distinct CDR3 sequences. In regard to this clonotype: Its antigen is not identified.

The TCR sequence derives from a woman in her forties or fifties in good health. Sequenced material: blood T cells: a sorted CD56 or NKG2C T cell subset, CD4+ or CD8+ T cells, or bulk PBMC T cells (not recorded which). The rearrangement uses TRBV5-1 and TRBJ2-2. This CDR3 is CASSYPATGELFF.